This TCR beta chain was obtained from a study of control samples from healthy donors and cancer patients. Sequenced by immunoSEQ multiplex PCR; TCRdb stores in-frame clones only, minus some. The sample comprises tens of thousands of clones, 65% to 90% of which are singletons, and 4.5% to 6.5% rests with the top ten. The CDR3 spans 14 residues. With 2 bases removed from V and 1 base from J, the gap between germline ends came to 11 bases. Per the germline V gene, CDR1 is GTSNPN and CDR2 is SVGIG (reference sequence). This clone is a singleton in its sample. The sample consisted of blood. The TCR comes from a man aged 35 to 55 in good health. This sequence joins TRBV30 and TRBJ1-1, with D perhaps TRBD1 (5 bases). The CDR3 nucleotides are TGTGCCTGGAGTAAAGAACAGGCGAACACTGAAGCTTTCTTT. It encodes CAWSKEQANTEAFF.